The clone carrying this T cell receptor beta chain was counted between two and nine times. The antigen is not known. The sample is drawn from a study of cytomegalovirus exposure and HLA in healthy donors. Researchers ran the PCR with 60 Vbeta and 13 Jbeta primers. The method was immunoSEQ multiplex PCR; TCRdb's version includes in-frame clones alone and lacks a portion of them. There are some 140,000 clones in the sample; approximately 79% occur only once, and 4.3% lies in the top ten. The germline V gene encodes CDR1 SGHDT and CDR2 YYEEEE. V gave up 4 bases and J gave up 5 bases, with 10 bases separating them. This CDR3 is built from 13 residues. Study results and limitations: Researchers catalogued approximately 160 TCR beta chains as cytomegalovirus-associated.

This receptor was obtained from a young man in good health and CMV-seropositive. Sample: PBMCs. V gene TRBV5-6 combines with J gene TRBJ1-5; D call uncertain. CDR3 in amino acids: CASSTLDHQPQHF. The CDR3 nucleotides read TGTGCCAGCAGCACTCTAGACCATCAGCCCCAGCATTTT. Drawing the rest from reference TRBV5-6 and TRBJ1-5, the complete variable domain is DAGVTQSPTHLIKTRGQQVTLRCSPKSGHDTVSWYQQALGQGPQFIFQYYEEEERQRGNFPDRFSGHQFPNYSSELNVNALLLGDSALYLCASSTLDHQPQHFGDGTRLSIL.